These T cell receptor beta chains were read from a single sample in a study of blood T cell repertoires in COVID-19. This table comes from immunoSEQ multiplex PCR, and its TCRdb copy is limited to in-frame clones, with some not included. The sample gives 250,000 to 350,000 clones, roughly 90% of which show up once; approximately 10% is in the top ten. The sequencing input was peripheral blood. These receptor sequences come from a woman aged 25 to 45 with COVID-19, enrolled during active disease. Both conserved end residues are part of each CDR3. Fields, in order: J gene, D gene, clone size, V gene, CDR3 DNA, CDR3 protein. A D gene is named only where the DNA matches it firmly. Clone sizes are given selectively: once, few, many, or a class where the clone is expanded.

>TRBJ2-2|TRBD2|once|TRBV19
TGTGCCAGTAGCAAACTAGCGGTAAACACCGGGGAGCTGTTTTTT
CASSKLAVNTGELFF
>TRBJ2-7|TRBD2|.|TRBV24-1
TGTGCCACCAGTGCCGTGGGGGGGAAGGGAAACTACGAGCAGTACTTC
CATSAVGGKGNYEQYF
>TRBJ2-2|TRBD2|.|TRBV9
TGTGCCAGCAGCGATCCCCTAGCGGGAGCGAACACCGGGGAGCTGTTTTTT
CASSDPLAGANTGELFF
>TRBJ2-3|TRBD2|.|TRBV7-3
TGTGCCAGCAGTACTAGCGGGAGGCCGGGGGGCACAGATACGCAGTATTTT
CASSTSGRPGGTDTQYF
>TRBJ2-1|.|.|TRBV6-1
TGTGCCAGCAGTGAGTGGGGGAGGAGCTCCTACAATGAGCAGTTCTTC
CASSEWGRSSYNEQFF
>TRBJ1-2|.|.|TRBV5-6
TGTGCCAGCAGCCTTGCTGGGGCTCATGGCTACACCTTC
CASSLAGAHGYTF
>TRBJ2-3|TRBD2|.|TRBV24-1
TGTGCCACCGGGCCTAGCGGGAGGACAGATACGCAGTATTTT
CATGPSGRTDTQYF
>TRBJ1-4|TRBD1|few|TRBV13
TGTGCCAGCAGCCTGAGACAGGGAGGTGAAAAACTGTTTTTT
CASSLRQGGEKLFF
>TRBJ1-1|.|.|TRBV6-6
TGTGCCAGCAGTTACCCTGTTGAGGGTAGAGCTTTCTTT
CASSYPVEGRAFF
>TRBJ1-1|.|.|TRBV2
TGTGCCAGCACAGTGCGGGGCAAAAGTGAAGCTTTCTTT
CASTVRGKSEAFF
>TRBJ2-1|.|.|TRBV4-1
TGCGCCAGCAGCCAACGAGCAAATGAGCAGTTCTTC
CASSQRANEQFF
>TRBJ1-2|.|.|TRBV2
TGTGCCAGCAGTTCTCGGCGCGGGTATGGCTACACCTTC
CASSSRRGYGYTF
>TRBJ1-5|.|few|TRBV19
TGTGCCAGTACAGGGGTCTATGGGAGCAATCAGCCCCAGCATTTT
CASTGVYGSNQPQHF
>TRBJ1-4|TRBD1|.|TRBV5-1
TGCGCCAGCAGCCTCGGGACAGTCCGATGGGAAAAACTGTTTTTT
CASSLGTVRWEKLFF
>TRBJ1-6|.|.|TRBV21-1
TGTGCCAGCAGCAAAACCGACAGGTCCTGGCTCCTCCACTTT
CASSKTDRSWLLHF
>TRBJ2-3|TRBD1|.|TRBV6-5
TGTGCCAGCAGTTACGAAGGACAGGGGCCCGGATATACGCAGTATTTT
CASSYEGQGPGYTQYF
>TRBJ1-1|TRBD1|.|TRBV6-5
TGTGCCAGTTCCCCAGGGGGGAACACTGAAGCTTTCTTT
CASSPGGNTEAFF
>TRBJ1-4|.|.|TRBV4-1
TGCGCCAGCAGCCAAGAAGTGCTCGGGGGTAATGAAAAACTGTTTTTT
CASSQEVLGGNEKLFF
>TRBJ2-7|TRBD1|.|TRBV27
TGTGCCAGCAGTCCCGGACAGGGGAACGAGCAGTACTTC
CASSPGQGNEQYF
>TRBJ2-7|TRBD2|.|TRBV7-2
TGTGCCAGCAGCTTGTCAGCGGGAGGCACCACCTACGAGCAGTACTTC
CASSLSAGGTTYEQYF
>TRBJ1-2|.|.|TRBV20-1
TGCAGTGCCAGGGATTATGGCTACACCTTC
CSARDYGYTF
>TRBJ2-1|.|few|TRBV4-1
TGCGCCAGCAGCCAAGATAGGGACTCCTCGAGCTCCTACAATGAGCAGTTCTTC
CASSQDRDSSSSYNEQFF
>TRBJ1-1|TRBD1|.|TRBV6-5
TGTGCCAGCAGTCGGCAGGGGGCAAACACTGAAGCTTTCTTT
CASSRQGANTEAFF
>TRBJ2-7|.|.|TRBV6-5
TGTGCCAGCAGTCAGGGGAAAACCTACGAGCAGTACTTC
CASSQGKTYEQYF
>TRBJ2-2|TRBD2|.|TRBV9
TGTGCCAGCAGCGTAGTCCCTCTAGGAGCGGGAAACACCGGGGAGCTGTTTTTT
CASSVVPLGAGNTGELFF
>TRBJ2-3|.|.|TRBV29-1
TGCAGCGGGGCGGAGGGGGATACGCAGTATTTT
CSGAEGDTQYF
>TRBJ2-6|TRBD1|.|TRBV19
TGTGCCAGTAGTCCAAGGACAGGGGACGGGGCCAACGTCCTGACTTTC
CASSPRTGDGANVLTF
>TRBJ2-1|TRBD1|.|TRBV9
TGTGCCAGCACCCCGGACAGGGGGCTTGAACGTGAGCAGTTCTTC
CASTPDRGLEREQFF
>TRBJ2-3|.|once|TRBV21-1
TGTGCCAGCAGCAAAGAATTCGGGGGGCGGACAGATACGCAGTATTTT
CASSKEFGGRTDTQYF
>TRBJ2-1|.|.|TRBV5-1
TGCGCCAGCAGCTTGGTGTCTAGTCTCGATGAGCAGTTCTTC
CASSLVSSLDEQFF
>TRBJ2-2|TRBD1|.|TRBV6-6
TGTGCCAGCAGTTCGGGACAGGGGATCACCGGGGAGCTGTTTTTT
CASSSGQGITGELFF
>TRBJ2-7|.|once|TRBV11-2
TGTGCCAGCAGCTTAGGAGGGAACCCCTACGAGCAGTACTTC
CASSLGGNPYEQYF
>TRBJ2-7|TRBD2|.|TRBV19
TGTGCCAGTAGAACAACCGGGACTAGCGGCTCCTACGAGCAGTACTTC
CASRTTGTSGSYEQYF
>TRBJ1-1|.|.|TRBV7-9
TGTGCCAGCAGCTTAGCTGGCGAAGCTTTCTTT
CASSLAGEAFF
>TRBJ2-3|TRBD1|.|TRBV11-3
TGTGCCAGCAGCTTAGGCCCCCGGACAGGGGATACGCAGTATTTT
CASSLGPRTGDTQYF